The T cell receptor (beta chain) under discussion was sequenced for a study of blood T cell repertoires in COVID-19. There are 14 residues in the CDR3. Germline lookup yields CDR1 MNHNY and CDR2 SVGAGI (reference sequence). V was cut by 5 bases and J by 4 bases, with 12 bases left in between. Measured with immunoSEQ multiplex PCR; TCRdb has only the in-frame clones, and not every one. This sample carries 50,000 to 65,000 clones, more than 70% of them seen once, and the ten largest clones take about 15%. The source of this sequence is a man in his fifties or sixties with COVID-19, enrolled during active disease. The chain recombines TRBV6-6 with TRBJ1-3; possibly TRBD1 for D (6 bases). Sequencing was done on a sample of peripheral blood. The DNA for the CDR3 is TGTGCCAGCAGTATGGGGGCAGGGGGAAACACCATATATTTT. Translated: CASSMGAGGNTIYF.